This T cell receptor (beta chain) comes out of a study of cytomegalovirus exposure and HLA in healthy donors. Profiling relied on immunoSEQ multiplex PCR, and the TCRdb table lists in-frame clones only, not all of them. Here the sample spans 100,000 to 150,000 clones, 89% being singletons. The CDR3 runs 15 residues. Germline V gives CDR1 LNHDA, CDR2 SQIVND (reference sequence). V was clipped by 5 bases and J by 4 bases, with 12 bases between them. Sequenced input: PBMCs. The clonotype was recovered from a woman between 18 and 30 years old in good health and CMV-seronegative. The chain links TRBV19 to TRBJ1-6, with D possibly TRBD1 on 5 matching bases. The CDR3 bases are TGTGCCAGTAGTTCGGGACTCCCTTATAATTCACCCCTCCACTTT. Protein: CASSSGLPYNSPLHF.